The clone carrying this T cell receptor (beta chain) occurred a few times. By 5'RACE template switching, TCR cDNA was produced, with a universal primer site and UMIs added in the process. TCRdb passed the 5' RACE reads through MiXCR, listing each CDR3 protein once. The sample lists some 290,000 distinct CDR3 sequences, roughly a tenth occurring once. This entry comes from a study of T cells after yellow fever vaccination. This receptor was taken from a man younger than 35 who received the YFV17D yellow fever vaccine. The sample consisted of CD4+ T cells sorted from PBMCs, taken 45 days after the yellow fever booster vaccination.

The CDR3 DNA reads as TGTGCCAGCAGCCCGATGGCGGTAAACACCGGGGAGCTGTTTTTT. Its translation is CASSPMAVNTGELFF. V is TRBV11-2 and J is TRBJ2-2; no clear D gene. Germline lookup yields CDR1 SGHAT and CDR2 FQNNGV. The CDR3 has 15 residues. With 5 bases removed from V and 2 bases from J, the gap between germline ends came to 12 bases.